This T cell receptor (beta chain) stems from a study of blood T cell repertoires in COVID-19. The overall study: The samples span acute and convalescent COVID-19 from the United States, Italy and Spain. Sources were T cells, B-cell-depleted T cells, or PBMCs; the material itself was cDNA or gDNA.

The CDR3 length is 17 residues. Germline lookup yields CDR1 LNHDA and CDR2 SQIVND (reference sequence). V lost 1 base and J lost 6, with 19 bases in between. Original processing methods: Researchers report that nucleated cell counts were estimated from reference gene primer amplification. Produced via immunoSEQ multiplex PCR; TCRdb's table is partial and in-frame only. V and J calls and clone size are given by that table; D and trimming were obtained from the DNA. The data contain some 120,000 clones, about 89% of them singletons. Sequences were obtained from peripheral blood. The clonotype was recovered from a man aged 40-55 years with acute or convalescent COVID-19. The rearrangement uses TRBV19 and TRBJ2-1, with D possibly TRBD1 on 5 matching bases. CDR3 in amino acids: CASSIVGAPRGRNEQFF. The CDR3 coding sequence is TGTGCCAGTAGTATAGTAGGGGCTCCCCGTGGTCGCAATGAGCAGTTCTTC.